Given below is one T cell receptor (beta chain) in context. Clones were read by immunoSEQ multiplex PCR, and TCRdb kept only the in-frame ones, dropping some. Of about 350,000 clones detected, 70% to 90% appear once; the ten largest clones hold about 3.5%. This CDR3 is 12 amino acids long. The ends were cut back, 3 bases at V and 6 bases at J, with 9 bases in the middle. These data belong to a study of Ad26.COV2.S vaccination and SARS-CoV-2 variants. Study details: Donor was in the COV1001 Ad26.COV2.S trial arm.

Treatment noted: around 19 received Ad26.COV2.S at low or high dose, single or two shots; five or six received placebo; per-sample allocation not given. Day 63 following the first vaccine or placebo injection was when the samples were taken. Aged 18-55 years, donor was enrolled in Boston in 2020. Sequenced here: peripheral blood, sampled in a trial of Ad26.COV2.S vaccine versus placebo. The chain carries TRBV12-3 or TRBV12-4 and TRBJ2-7; D unclear. The TCR sequence derives from a person aged 18-65 years who received the Ad26.COV2.S COVID-19 vaccine or a placebo. Here the CDR3 DNA reads TGTGCCAGCAGTTTGGTCGCCGCCGAGCAGTACTTC. Translating gives CASSLVAAEQYF.